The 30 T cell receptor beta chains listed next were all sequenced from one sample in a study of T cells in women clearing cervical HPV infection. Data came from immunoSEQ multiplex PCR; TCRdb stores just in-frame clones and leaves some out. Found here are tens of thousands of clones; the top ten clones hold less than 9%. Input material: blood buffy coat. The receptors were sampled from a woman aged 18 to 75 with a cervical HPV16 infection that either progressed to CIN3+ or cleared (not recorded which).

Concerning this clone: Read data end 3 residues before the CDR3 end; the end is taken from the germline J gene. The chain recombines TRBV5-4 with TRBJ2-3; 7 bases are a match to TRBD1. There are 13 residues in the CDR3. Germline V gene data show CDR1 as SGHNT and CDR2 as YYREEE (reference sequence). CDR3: CASSDRAQETQYF. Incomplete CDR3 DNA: TGTGCCAGCAGCGACAGGGCCCAAGAGACG.

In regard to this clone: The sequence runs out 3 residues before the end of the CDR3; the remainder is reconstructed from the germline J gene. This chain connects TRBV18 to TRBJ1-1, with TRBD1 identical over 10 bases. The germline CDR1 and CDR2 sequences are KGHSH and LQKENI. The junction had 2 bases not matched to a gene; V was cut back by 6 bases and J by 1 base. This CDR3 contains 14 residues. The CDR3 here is CASSRDRGNTEAFF. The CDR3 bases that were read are TGTGCCAGCTCGCGGGACAGGGGGAACACTGAA.

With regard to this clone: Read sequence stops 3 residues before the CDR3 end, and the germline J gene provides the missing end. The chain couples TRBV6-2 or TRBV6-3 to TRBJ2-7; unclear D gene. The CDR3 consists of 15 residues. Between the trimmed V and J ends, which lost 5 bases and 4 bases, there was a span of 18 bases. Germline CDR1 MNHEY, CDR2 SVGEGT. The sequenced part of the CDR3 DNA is TGTGCCAGCAGTGCTCGACAAGAAGGTCCTTACGAG. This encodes CASSARQEGPYE. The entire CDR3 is CASSARQEGPYEQYF.

The CDR3 sequence is CASSDERGWETQYF. The sequenced part of the CDR3 DNA is TGTGCCAGCAGTGATGAGCGGGGCTGGGAGACC. The rearrangement uses TRBV2 and TRBJ2-5, with TRBD2 identical over 7 bases. The DNA ends 3 residues before the CDR3 does, and the rest of the CDR3 is filled in from the germline J gene. Germline V CDR1 and CDR2: SNHLY, FYNNEI. The V gene end was trimmed by 3 bases and the J gene end by 5 bases; junction bases not matched to a gene: 6. The CDR3 contains 14 residues.

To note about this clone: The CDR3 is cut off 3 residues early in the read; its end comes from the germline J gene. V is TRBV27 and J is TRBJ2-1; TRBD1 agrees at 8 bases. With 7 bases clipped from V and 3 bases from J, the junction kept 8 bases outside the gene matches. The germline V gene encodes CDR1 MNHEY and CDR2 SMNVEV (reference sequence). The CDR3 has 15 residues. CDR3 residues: CASISGTGGYNEQFF. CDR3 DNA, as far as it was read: TGTGCCAGCATTTCCGGGACAGGAGGCTACAATGAG.

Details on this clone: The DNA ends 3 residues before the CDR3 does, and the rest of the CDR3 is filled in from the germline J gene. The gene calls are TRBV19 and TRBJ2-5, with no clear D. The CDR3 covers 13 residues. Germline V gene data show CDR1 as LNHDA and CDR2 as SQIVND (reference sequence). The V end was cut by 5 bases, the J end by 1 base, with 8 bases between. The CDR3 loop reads CASSQRIQETQYF. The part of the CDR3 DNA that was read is TGTGCCAGTAGTCAGAGAATCCAAGAGACC.

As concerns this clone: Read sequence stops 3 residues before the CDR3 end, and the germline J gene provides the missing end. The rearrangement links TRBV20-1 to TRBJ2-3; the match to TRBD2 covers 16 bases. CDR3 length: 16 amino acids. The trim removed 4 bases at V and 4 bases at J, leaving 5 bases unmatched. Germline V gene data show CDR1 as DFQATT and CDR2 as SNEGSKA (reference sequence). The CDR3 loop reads CSATGLAGGMSDTQYF. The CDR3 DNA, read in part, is TGCAGTGCTACGGGACTAGCGGGGGGGATGTCAGATACG.

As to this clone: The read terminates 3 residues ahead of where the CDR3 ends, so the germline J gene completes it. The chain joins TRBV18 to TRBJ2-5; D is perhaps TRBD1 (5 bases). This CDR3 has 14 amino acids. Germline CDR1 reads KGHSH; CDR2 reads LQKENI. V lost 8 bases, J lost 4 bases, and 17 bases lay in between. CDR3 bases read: TGTGCCAGCCAGCTAGGGGAATTGAGAGAGACC. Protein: CASQLGELRET. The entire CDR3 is CASQLGELRETQYF.

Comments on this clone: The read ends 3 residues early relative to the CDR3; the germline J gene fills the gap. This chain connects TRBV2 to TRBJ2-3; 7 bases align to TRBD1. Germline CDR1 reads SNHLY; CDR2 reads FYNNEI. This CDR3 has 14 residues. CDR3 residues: CASSDGTVNQPQYF. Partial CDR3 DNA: TGTGCCAGCAGTGACGGGACAGTTAATCAGCCG.

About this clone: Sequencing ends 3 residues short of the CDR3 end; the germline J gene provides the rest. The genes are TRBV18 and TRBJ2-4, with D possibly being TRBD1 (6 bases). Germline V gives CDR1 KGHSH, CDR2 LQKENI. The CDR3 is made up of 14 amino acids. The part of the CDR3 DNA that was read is TGTGCCAGCTCACCATCAGGGGACCCTTTGGGT. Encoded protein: CASSPSGDPLG. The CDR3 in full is CASSPSGDPLGQYF.

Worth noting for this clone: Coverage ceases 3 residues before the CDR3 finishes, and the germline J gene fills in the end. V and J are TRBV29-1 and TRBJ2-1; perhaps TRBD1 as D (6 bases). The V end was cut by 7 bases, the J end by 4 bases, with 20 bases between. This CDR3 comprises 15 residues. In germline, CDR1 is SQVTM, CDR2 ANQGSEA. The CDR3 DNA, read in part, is TGCAGCGCTAAAACCCCCGGGACATCTTACAATGAG. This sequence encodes CSAKTPGTSYNE. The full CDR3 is CSAKTPGTSYNEQFF.

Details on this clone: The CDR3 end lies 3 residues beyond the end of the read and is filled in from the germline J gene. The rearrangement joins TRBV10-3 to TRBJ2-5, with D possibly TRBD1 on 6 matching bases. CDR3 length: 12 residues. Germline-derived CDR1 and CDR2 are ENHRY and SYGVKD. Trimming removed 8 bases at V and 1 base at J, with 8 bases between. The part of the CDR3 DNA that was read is TGTGCCATCGGACAGACCCAAGAGACC. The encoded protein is CAIGQTQET. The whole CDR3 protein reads CAIGQTQETQYF.

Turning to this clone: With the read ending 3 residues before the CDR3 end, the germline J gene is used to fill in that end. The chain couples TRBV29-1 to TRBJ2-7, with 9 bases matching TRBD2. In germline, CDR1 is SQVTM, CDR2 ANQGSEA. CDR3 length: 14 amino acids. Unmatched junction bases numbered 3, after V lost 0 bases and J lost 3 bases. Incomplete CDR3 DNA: TGCAGCGTTGAAGAAGCACTAGCGGGCTACGAG. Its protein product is CSVEEALAGYE. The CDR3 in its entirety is CSVEEALAGYEQYF.

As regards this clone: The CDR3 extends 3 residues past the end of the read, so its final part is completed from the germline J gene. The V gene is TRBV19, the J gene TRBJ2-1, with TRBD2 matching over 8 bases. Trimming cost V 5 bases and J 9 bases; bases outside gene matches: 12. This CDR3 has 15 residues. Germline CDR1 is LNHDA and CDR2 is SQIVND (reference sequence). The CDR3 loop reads CASSSLAGLQVEQFF. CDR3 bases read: TGTGCCAGTAGTTCTTTAGCGGGGCTTCAGGTTGAG.

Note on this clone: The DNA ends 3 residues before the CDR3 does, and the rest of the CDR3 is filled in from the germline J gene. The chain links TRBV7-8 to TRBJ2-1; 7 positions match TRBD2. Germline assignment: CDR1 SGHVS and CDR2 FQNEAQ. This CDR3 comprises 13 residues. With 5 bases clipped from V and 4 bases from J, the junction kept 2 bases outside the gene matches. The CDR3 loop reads CASSGGGYNEQFF. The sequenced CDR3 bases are TGTGCCAGCAGCGGGGGGGGATACAATGAG.

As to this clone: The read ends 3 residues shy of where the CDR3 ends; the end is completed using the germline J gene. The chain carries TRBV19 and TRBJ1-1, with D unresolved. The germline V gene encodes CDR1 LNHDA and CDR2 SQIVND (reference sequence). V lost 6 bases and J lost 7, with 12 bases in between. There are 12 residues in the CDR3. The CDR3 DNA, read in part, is TGTGCCAGTAGCATTTTCAAGGGTGAA. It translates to CASSIFKGE. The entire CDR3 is CASSIFKGEAFF.

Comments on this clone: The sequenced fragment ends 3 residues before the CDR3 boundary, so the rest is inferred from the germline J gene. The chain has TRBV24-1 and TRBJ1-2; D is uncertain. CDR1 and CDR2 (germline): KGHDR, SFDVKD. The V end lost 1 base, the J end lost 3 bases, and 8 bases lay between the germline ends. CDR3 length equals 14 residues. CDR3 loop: CATSDFRVDYGYTF. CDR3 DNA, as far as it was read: TGTGCCACCAGTGATTTCCGGGTAGACTATGGC.

CDR3 bases read: TGTGCCAGCAGCCCCCAGACTAGCTCCTACAATGAG. This gives the protein CASSPQTSSYNE. The complete CDR3 reads CASSPQTSSYNEQFF. The genes are TRBV7-2 and TRBJ2-1, with a weak D call TRBD2 (6 bases). The CDR3 is cut off 3 residues early in the read; its end comes from the germline J gene. The CDR3 consists of 15 residues. Germline loops: CDR1 SGHTA, CDR2 FQGNSA. Trimming removed 5 bases from V and 0 bases from J, with 11 bases in between.

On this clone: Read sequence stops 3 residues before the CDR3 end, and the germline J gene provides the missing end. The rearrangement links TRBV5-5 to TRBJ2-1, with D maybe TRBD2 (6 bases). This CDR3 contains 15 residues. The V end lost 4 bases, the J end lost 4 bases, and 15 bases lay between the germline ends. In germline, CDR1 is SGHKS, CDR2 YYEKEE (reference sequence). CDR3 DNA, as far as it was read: TGTGCCAGCAGCCCTCGGGACTCACCTTACAATGAG. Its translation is CASSPRDSPYNE. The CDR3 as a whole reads CASSPRDSPYNEQFF.

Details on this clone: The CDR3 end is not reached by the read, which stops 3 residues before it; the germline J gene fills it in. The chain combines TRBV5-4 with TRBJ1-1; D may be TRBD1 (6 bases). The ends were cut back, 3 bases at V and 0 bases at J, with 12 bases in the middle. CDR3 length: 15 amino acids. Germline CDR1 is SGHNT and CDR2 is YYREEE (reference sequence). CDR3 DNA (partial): TGTGCCAGCAGCTCCCAGGACAGCGTGAACACTGAA. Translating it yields CASSSQDSVNTE. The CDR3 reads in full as CASSSQDSVNTEAFF.

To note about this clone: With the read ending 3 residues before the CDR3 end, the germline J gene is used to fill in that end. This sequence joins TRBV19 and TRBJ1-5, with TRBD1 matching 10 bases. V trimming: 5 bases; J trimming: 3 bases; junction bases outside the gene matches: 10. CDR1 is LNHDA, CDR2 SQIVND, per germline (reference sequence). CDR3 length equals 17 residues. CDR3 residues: CASSGGQGIRFNQPQHF. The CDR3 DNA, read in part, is TGTGCCAGTAGTGGGGGACAGGGGATTCGGTTCAATCAGCCC.

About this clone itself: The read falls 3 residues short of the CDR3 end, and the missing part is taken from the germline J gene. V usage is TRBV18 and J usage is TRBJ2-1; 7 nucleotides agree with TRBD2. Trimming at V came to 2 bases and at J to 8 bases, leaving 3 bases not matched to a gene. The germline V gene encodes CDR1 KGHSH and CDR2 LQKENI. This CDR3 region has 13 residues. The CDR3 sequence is CASSPYRGDEQFF. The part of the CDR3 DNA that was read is TGTGCCAGCTCACCATATCGGGGGGATGAG.

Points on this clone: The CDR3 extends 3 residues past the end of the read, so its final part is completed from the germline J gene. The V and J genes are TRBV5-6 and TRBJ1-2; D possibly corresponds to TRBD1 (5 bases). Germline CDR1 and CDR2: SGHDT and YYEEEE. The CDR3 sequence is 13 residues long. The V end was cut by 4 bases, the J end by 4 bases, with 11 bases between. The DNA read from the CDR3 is TGTGCCAGCAGCCCGGGGGGGGGCTATGGC. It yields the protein CASSPGGGYG. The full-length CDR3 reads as CASSPGGGYGYTF.

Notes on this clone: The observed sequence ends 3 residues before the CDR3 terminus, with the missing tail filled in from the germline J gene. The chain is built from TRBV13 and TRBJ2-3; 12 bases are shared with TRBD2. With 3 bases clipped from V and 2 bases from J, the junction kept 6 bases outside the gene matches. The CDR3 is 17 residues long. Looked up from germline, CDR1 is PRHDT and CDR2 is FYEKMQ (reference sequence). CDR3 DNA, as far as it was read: TGTGCCAGCAGCTTCGTGGGACTAGCGGGCCTCACAGATACG. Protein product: CASSFVGLAGLTDT. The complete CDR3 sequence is CASSFVGLAGLTDTQYF.

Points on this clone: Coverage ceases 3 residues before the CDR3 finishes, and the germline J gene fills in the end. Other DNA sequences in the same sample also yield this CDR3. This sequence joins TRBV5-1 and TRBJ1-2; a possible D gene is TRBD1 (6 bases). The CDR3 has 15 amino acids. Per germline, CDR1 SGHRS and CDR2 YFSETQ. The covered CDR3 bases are TGCGCCAGCAGCTTAGAGCGGGGGCCCACAGATACC. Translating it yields CASSLERGPTDT. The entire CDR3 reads CASSLERGPTDTYTF.

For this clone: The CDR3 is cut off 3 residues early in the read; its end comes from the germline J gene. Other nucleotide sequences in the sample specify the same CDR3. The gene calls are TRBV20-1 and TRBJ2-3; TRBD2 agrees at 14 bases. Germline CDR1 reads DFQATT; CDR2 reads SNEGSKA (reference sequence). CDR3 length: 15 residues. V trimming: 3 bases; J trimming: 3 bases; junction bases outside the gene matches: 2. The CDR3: CSARRLAGGTDTQYF. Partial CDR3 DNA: TGCAGTGCTAGGCGACTAGCGGGGGGGACAGATACG.

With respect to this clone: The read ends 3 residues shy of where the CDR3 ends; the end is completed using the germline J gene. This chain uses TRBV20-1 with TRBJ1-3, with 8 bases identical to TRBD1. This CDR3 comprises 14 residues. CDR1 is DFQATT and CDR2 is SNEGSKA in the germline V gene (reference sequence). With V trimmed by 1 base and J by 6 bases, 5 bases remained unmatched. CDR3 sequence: CSARAGQGINTIYF. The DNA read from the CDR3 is TGCAGTGCTAGAGCCGGACAGGGAATAAACACC.

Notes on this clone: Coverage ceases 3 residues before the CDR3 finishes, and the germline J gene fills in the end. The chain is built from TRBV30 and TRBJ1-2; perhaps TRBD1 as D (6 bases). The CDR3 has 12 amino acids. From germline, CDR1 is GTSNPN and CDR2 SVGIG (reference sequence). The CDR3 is CALRGAQETYTF. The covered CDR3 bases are TGTGCCTTGCGGGGGGCCCAAGAGACG.

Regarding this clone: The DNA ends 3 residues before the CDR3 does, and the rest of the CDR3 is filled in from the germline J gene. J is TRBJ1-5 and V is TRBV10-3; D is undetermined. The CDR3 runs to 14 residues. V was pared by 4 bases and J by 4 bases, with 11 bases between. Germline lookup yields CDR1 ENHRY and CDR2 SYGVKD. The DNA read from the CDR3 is TGTGCCATCAGTGTACGGGGTGAGAATCAGCCC. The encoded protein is CAISVRGENQP. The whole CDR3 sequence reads CAISVRGENQPQHF.

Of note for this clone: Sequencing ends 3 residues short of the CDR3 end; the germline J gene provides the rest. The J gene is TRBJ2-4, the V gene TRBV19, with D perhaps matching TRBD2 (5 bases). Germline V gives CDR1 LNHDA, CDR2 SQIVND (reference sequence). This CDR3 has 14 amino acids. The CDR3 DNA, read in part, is TGTGCCAGTAGTATTATCCAGGCAGACTATGGT. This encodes CASSIIQADYG. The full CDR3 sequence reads CASSIIQADYGQYF.